A single sample gave rise to the 26 T cell receptor beta chains below, sequenced in a study of blood T cell repertoires in COVID-19. Profiling relied on immunoSEQ multiplex PCR, and the TCRdb table lists in-frame clones only, not all of them. The table shows roughly 190,000 clones, with roughly 82% occurring only once. Material for sequencing was PBMCs or T cells enriched from blood (not recorded which). Source of these receptors: a woman in her sixties with acute COVID-19.

The gene calls are TRBV5-6 and TRBJ1-2, with D hard to call. Trimming left V 5 bases short and J 0 bases short, with 11 bases between. Germline V lookup: CDR1 SGHDT, CDR2 YYEEEE. The CDR3 totals 14 residues. CDR3 sequence: CASREEGSNYGYTF. The CDR3 DNA is TGTGCCAGCAGGGAGGAGGGTTCTAACTATGGCTACACCTTC. Supplemented by reference TRBV5-6 and TRBJ1-2, the full variable domain reads DAGVTQSPTHLIKTRGQQVTLRCSPKSGHDTVSWYQQALGQGPQFIFQYYEEEERQRGNFPDRFSGHQFPNYSSELNVNALLLGDSALYLCASREEGSNYGYTFGSGTRLTVV.

This clone was counted once. The chain uses TRBV7-9 and TRBJ2-3; no clear D gene. Germline V lookup: CDR1 SEHNR, CDR2 FQNEAQ (reference sequence). The CDR3 loop spans 11 amino acids. Trimming left V 3 bases short and J 6 bases short, with 4 bases between. The CDR3, as DNA: TGTGCCAGCAGCTTCAGGGATACGCAGTATTTT. Amino acids: CASSFRDTQYF.

This clone was counted between two and nine times. This chain uses TRBV12-3 or TRBV12-4 with TRBJ1-1; D gene unclear. The V end was cut by 1 base, the J end by 4 bases, with 7 bases between. This CDR3 comprises 13 residues. CDR3 coding DNA: TGTGCCAGCAGTTTAGGTTTCAGCACTGAAGCTTTCTTT. Translating it yields CASSLGFSTEAFF.

This clone has only a few counts. V is TRBV18 and J is TRBJ1-1; 7 bases are a match to TRBD1. Looked up from germline, CDR1 is KGHSH and CDR2 is LQKENI. Losses at the gene ends were 3 bases for V and 7 bases for J; bases not matched to a gene: 8. The CDR3 length is 14 residues. CDR3 protein: CASSPNRGGSEAFF. CDR3 in DNA: TGTGCCAGCTCACCCAACAGGGGCGGTAGTGAAGCTTTCTTT.

The chain joins TRBV5-1 to TRBJ1-2; D ambiguous. This CDR3 contains 13 residues. Trimming shortened V by 6 bases and J by 8 bases, and 17 bases separated the two germline ends. The germline V gene encodes CDR1 SGHRS and CDR2 YFSETQ. As DNA, the CDR3 is TGCGCCAGCACCTTATGGGGAGAAGGGGGCTACACCTTC. Amino acid sequence: CASTLWGEGGYTF.

The V and J genes are TRBV11-2 and TRBJ1-6, with 10 bases identical to TRBD1. Germline V lookup: CDR1 SGHAT, CDR2 FQNNGV. The CDR3 sequence is 17 residues long. J gave up 10 bases and V 3 bases, and 12 bases lay outside the gene matches. The CDR3 bases are TGTGCCAGCAGCTTTTATCGACAGGGGGCAGGCAGGTCACCCCTCCACTTT. The encoded protein is CASSFYRQGAGRSPLHF.

V is TRBV24-1 and J is TRBJ2-3; TRBD2 matches 11 bases. Germline V gene lookup returns CDR1 KGHDR and CDR2 SFDVKD. Trimming removed 7 bases from V and 0 bases from J; junction bases left unmatched: 11. The CDR3 runs 18 residues. The CDR3 reads CATSRPVAGGTSTDTQYF. DNA for the CDR3: TGTGCCACCAGCAGGCCAGTAGCGGGGGGGACTAGCACAGATACGCAGTATTTT.

J is TRBJ1-1 and V is TRBV28; 8 bases agree with TRBD1. The junction had 8 bases not matched to a gene; V was cut back by 5 bases and J by 6 bases. The germline CDR1 and CDR2 sequences are MDHEN and SYDVKM. The CDR3 length is 14 residues. The chain's CDR3 is CASSRAGGAAEAFF. The CDR3 bases are TGTGCCAGCAGTCGAGCAGGGGGCGCAGCTGAAGCTTTCTTT. The whole variable domain, filled in from reference TRBV28 and TRBJ1-1, reads DVKVTQSSRYLVKRTGEKVFLECVQDMDHENMFWYRQDPGLGLRLIYFSYDVKMKEKGDIPEGYSVSREKKERFSLILESASTNQTSMYLCASSRAGGAAEAFFGQGTRLTVV.

The DNA of the CDR3 is TGCGCCAGCAGCTTCACGGGAGGGAGCACAGATACGCAGTATTTT. This codes for CASSFTGGSTDTQYF. The chain couples TRBV5-1 to TRBJ2-3, with 8 bases lining up with TRBD2. The V gene's germline CDR1 is SGHRS and CDR2 YFSETQ. There are 15 residues in the CDR3. V lost 2 bases and J lost 0; bases outside the gene matches: 2. Filled out from reference TRBV5-1 and TRBJ2-3, the complete variable domain reads KAGVTQTPRYLIKTRGQQVTLSCSPISGHRSVSWYQQTPGQGLQFLFEYFSETQRNKGNFPGRFSGRQFSNSRSEMNVSTLELGDSALYLCASSFTGGSTDTQYFGPGTRLTVL.

The chain joins TRBV30 to TRBJ2-3, with D possibly matching TRBD2 (6 bases). The CDR3 is 14 residues long. V was shortened by 3 bases and J by 0 bases, with 10 bases between the two germline ends. CDR1 GTSNPN and CDR2 SVGIG come from the germline V gene (reference sequence). The CDR3 is CAWRGGISTDTQYF. The CDR3 DNA reads TGTGCCTGGAGGGGCGGGATTAGCACAGATACGCAGTATTTT.

CDR3 DNA: TGTGCCAGCAGTGAAGCGGGACAGGGGGGGAAACTGTTTTTT. This gives the protein CASSEAGQGGKLFF. The chain carries TRBV2 and TRBJ1-4; 11 bases are shared with TRBD1. After removal of 0 bases from V and 11 bases from J, the junction contained 2 bases not matched to a gene. The germline V gene has CDR1 SNHLY and CDR2 FYNNEI. The CDR3 runs to 14 residues.

The gene calls are TRBV14 and TRBJ2-1; 13 positions agree with TRBD2. Germline V CDR1 and CDR2: SGHDN, FVKESK. The CDR3 has 17 residues. The trim removed 5 bases at V and 2 bases at J, leaving 6 bases unmatched. The CDR3 sequence is CASSTSGRVGPYNEQFF. The DNA of the CDR3 is TGTGCCAGCAGCACTAGCGGGAGGGTTGGCCCCTACAATGAGCAGTTCTTC.

The J gene is TRBJ2-3, the V gene TRBV28; 7 bases are shared with TRBD2. Germline V gene lookup returns CDR1 MDHEN and CDR2 SYDVKM. This CDR3 is built from 15 residues. V was clipped by 7 bases and J by 1 base; unmatched bases: 8. The CDR3: CASTISGERTDTQYF. CDR3 DNA sequence: TGTGCCAGCACCATAAGCGGGGAACGCACAGATACGCAGTATTTT.

The V and J genes are TRBV12-3 or TRBV12-4 and TRBJ1-2; a weak D match, TRBD1 (6 bases). Trimming left V 6 bases short and J 6 bases short, with 14 bases between. CDR3 length: 13 amino acids. The CDR3 nucleotides read TGTGCCAGCAGCCCTCGAGGGGGAGATGGCTACACCTTC. Its protein is CASSPRGGDGYTF.

This chain joins TRBV11-2 and TRBJ2-1; 12 bases are a match to TRBD2. The V gene's germline CDR1 is SGHAT and CDR2 FQNNGV. V was clipped by 1 base and J by 2 bases; unmatched bases: 9. CDR3 length: 19 amino acids. CDR3 DNA: TGTGCCAGCAGCTTAGGGCACCTTACTAGCGGGGGGACCTACAATGAGCAGTTCTTC. Translated: CASSLGHLTSGGTYNEQFF.

The chain combines TRBV9 with TRBJ1-1; D remains unclear. In germline, CDR1 is SGDLS, CDR2 YYNGEE. The V and J ends lost 2 bases and 2 bases respectively, with 13 bases between them. This CDR3 is built from 15 residues. The CDR3, as DNA: TGTGCCAGCAGCGTCACGGGTGGTACTAACACTGAAGCTTTCTTT. Its translation is CASSVTGGTNTEAFF.

DNA for the CDR3: TGTGCCAGCAGTGAACAGGGTTTCGACGTCCTGACTTTC. Translation gives CASSEQGFDVLTF. The rearrangement joins TRBV9 to TRBJ2-6; weak D call: TRBD1 (6 bases). Trimming removed 5 bases from V and 11 bases from J, with 14 bases in between. This CDR3 is 13 amino acids long. Germline values: CDR1 SGDLS, CDR2 YYNGEE.

V and J are TRBV5-1 and TRBJ2-1; D perhaps matches TRBD2 (6 bases). This CDR3 has 15 amino acids. The germline V gene has CDR1 SGHRS and CDR2 YFSETQ. With 0 bases removed from V and 0 bases from J, the gap between germline ends came to 7 bases. The CDR3 DNA sequence: TGCGCCAGCAGCTTGGACGGGAGCTCCTACAATGAGCAGTTCTTC. Encoded protein: CASSLDGSSYNEQFF.

The chain has TRBV9 and TRBJ2-2, with 11 bases that match TRBD2. Germline V lookup: CDR1 SGDLS, CDR2 YYNGEE. The CDR3 is 19 residues long. J lost 5 bases, V lost 4 bases, and 16 bases had no gene match. CDR3 loop: CASSPRGGSGGAPTGELFF. CDR3 bases: TGTGCCAGCAGCCCCCGGGGAGGTAGCGGGGGGGCCCCAACCGGGGAGCTGTTTTTT.

V gene TRBV2 combines with J gene TRBJ1-2; 12 positions match TRBD1. The length of the CDR3 is 16 residues. The V segment lost 6 bases and the J segment 2 bases; nucleotides outside the gene matches: 7. Germline CDR1 and CDR2: SNHLY and FYNNEI. This CDR3 reads CASSLSGTGGNYGYTF. In DNA form, the CDR3 reads TGTGCCAGCAGCTTATCCGGGACAGGGGGCAACTATGGCTACACCTTC.

The V gene is TRBV7-9, the J gene TRBJ1-2, with D possibly being TRBD1 (6 bases). The germline gives CDR1 SEHNR, CDR2 FQNEAQ (reference sequence). The length of the CDR3 is 14 residues. V lost 1 base, J lost 4 bases, and 10 bases lay in between. The CDR3 DNA sequence: TGTGCCAGCAGCTTAGAGCAGGGGCCCTATGGCTACACCTTC. Its protein is CASSLEQGPYGYTF.

This sequence joins TRBV4-1 and TRBJ2-1; TRBD2 agrees at 8 bases. The CDR3 has 17 residues. J gave up 4 bases and V 8 bases, and 16 bases lay outside the gene matches. Germline CDR1 MGHRA, CDR2 YSYEKL. The CDR3 DNA reads TGCGCCAGCCTCCCGGGAGGACTAGCAGGAGTATACAATGAGCAGTTCTTC. Protein product: CASLPGGLAGVYNEQFF.

The V and J genes are TRBV7-9 and TRBJ1-5; 9 nucleotides agree with TRBD1. The V gene's germline CDR1 is SEHNR and CDR2 FQNEAQ (reference sequence). This CDR3 is 17 amino acids long. Trimming took 5 bases from V and 5 from J; bases not matched to a gene: 13. The CDR3 coding sequence is TGTGCCAGCAGCCCGCGAGAGGGACAGGGTGAGTATCAGCCCCAGCATTTT. Protein sequence: CASSPREGQGEYQPQHF.

The chain carries TRBV7-2 and TRBJ2-3; 16 bases match TRBD2. After removal of 5 bases from V and 4 bases from J, the junction contained 3 bases not matched to a gene. The CDR3 loop spans 16 amino acids. The germline CDR1 and CDR2 sequences are SGHTA and FQGNSA. CDR3 DNA: TGTGCCAGCAGCCCGGGACTAGCGGGAGGGGCAGATACGCAGTATTTT. This codes for CASSPGLAGGADTQYF.

The J gene is TRBJ2-1, the V gene TRBV30, with 8 bases aligning to TRBD2. The CDR3 loop spans 14 amino acids. Per the germline V gene, CDR1 is GTSNPN and CDR2 is SVGIG (reference sequence). J gave up 4 bases and V 1 base, and 3 bases lay outside the gene matches. The chain's CDR3 is CAWSGLAGYNEQFF. CDR3 DNA: TGTGCCTGGAGTGGGCTAGCGGGTTACAATGAGCAGTTCTTC.

CDR3: CASSPSTLNQPQHF. The CDR3 DNA reads TGTGCCAGCTCCCCGAGTACCCTTAATCAGCCCCAGCATTTT. This chain uses TRBV18 with TRBJ1-5; D is ambiguous. Per germline, CDR1 KGHSH and CDR2 LQKENI. This CDR3 spans 14 amino acids. V lost 6 bases, J lost 4 bases, and 13 bases lay in between.